These T cell receptor beta chains were read from a single sample in a study of blood T cell repertoires in COVID-19. Using immunoSEQ multiplex PCR, the repertoire was profiled, and TCRdb retains in-frame clones only, with some absent. Of roughly 300,000 clones listed, around 87% are singletons. Sequenced input: PBMCs or T cells enriched from blood (not recorded which). These receptors all stem from a woman aged 25 to 39 who had recovered from COVID-19. Each CDR3 is given with its conserved first and last residue. D genes are given only for firm matches. Not all rows give a size; the values are once, few, many and, for expanded clones, a class.

d_gene: TRBD2; v_gene: TRBV9; j_gene: TRBJ2-1; abundance: -; CDR3aa: CASSAGGGEGNEQFF; CDR3nt: TGTGCCAGCAGCGCGGGAGGTGGAGAAGGGAATGAGCAGTTCTTC
d_gene: -; v_gene: TRBV7-9; j_gene: TRBJ1-2; abundance: -; CDR3aa: CASSLGSRGNYGYTF; CDR3nt: TGTGCCAGCAGCTTGGGCTCCAGGGGTAACTATGGCTACACCTTC
d_gene: -; v_gene: TRBV10-3; j_gene: TRBJ1-3; abundance: -; CDR3aa: CAMAGGRDSGNTIYF; CDR3nt: TGTGCCATGGCTGGGGGGAGAGACTCTGGAAACACCATATATTTT
d_gene: TRBD2; v_gene: TRBV5-4; j_gene: TRBJ2-3; abundance: -; CDR3aa: CASSSPGLAGTTDTQYF; CDR3nt: TGTGCCAGCAGCTCGCCGGGACTAGCGGGGACCACAGATACGCAGTATTTT
d_gene: -; v_gene: TRBV7-2; j_gene: TRBJ1-2; abundance: -; CDR3aa: CASSLGARYGYTF; CDR3nt: TGTGCCAGCAGCTTAGGTGCGAGGTATGGCTACACCTTC
d_gene: -; v_gene: TRBV18; j_gene: TRBJ2-6; abundance: once; CDR3aa: CASSPTAGANVLTF; CDR3nt: TGTGCCAGCTCACCAACAGCTGGGGCCAACGTCCTGACTTTC
d_gene: TRBD2; v_gene: TRBV19; j_gene: TRBJ2-2; abundance: once; CDR3aa: CASSIAGGPGELFF; CDR3nt: TGTGCCAGTAGTATAGCGGGGGGGCCCGGGGAGCTGTTTTTT
d_gene: -; v_gene: TRBV12-5; j_gene: TRBJ1-2; abundance: -; CDR3aa: CASGYRSAGGYTF; CDR3nt: TGTGCTAGTGGTTACAGGAGCGCAGGGGGCTACACCTTC
d_gene: -; v_gene: TRBV11-2; j_gene: TRBJ1-1; abundance: few; CDR3aa: CASSLVGAETEAFF; CDR3nt: TGTGCCAGCAGCTTAGTAGGGGCGGAAACTGAAGCTTTCTTT
d_gene: TRBD1; v_gene: TRBV5-1; j_gene: TRBJ1-1; abundance: -; CDR3aa: CASSDRGQDPLTGAFF; CDR3nt: TGCGCCAGCAGCGACCGGGGACAGGACCCATTAACGGGAGCTTTCTTT
d_gene: TRBD1; v_gene: TRBV7-9; j_gene: TRBJ1-2; abundance: -; CDR3aa: CASSLRQGGAGYTF; CDR3nt: TGTGCCAGCAGCCTCAGACAGGGCGGGGCGGGCTACACCTTC
d_gene: -; v_gene: TRBV4-1; j_gene: TRBJ2-7; abundance: -; CDR3aa: CASSQDDTFYEQYF; CDR3nt: TGCGCCAGCAGCCAAGATGACACCTTCTACGAGCAGTACTTC
d_gene: -; v_gene: TRBV7-2; j_gene: TRBJ2-3; abundance: -; CDR3aa: CASSLADLLPDTQYF; CDR3nt: TGTGCCAGCAGCTTAGCGGACTTGCTTCCAGATACGCAGTATTTT
d_gene: -; v_gene: TRBV5-1; j_gene: TRBJ2-3; abundance: once; CDR3aa: CASYKQPSTDTQYF; CDR3nt: TGCGCCAGCTACAAACAACCTAGCACAGATACGCAGTATTTT
d_gene: TRBD2; v_gene: TRBV27; j_gene: TRBJ2-5; abundance: -; CDR3aa: CASSYQRGGVETQYF; CDR3nt: TGTGCCAGCAGTTACCAGCGGGGGGGGGTGGAGACCCAGTACTTC
d_gene: -; v_gene: TRBV7-2; j_gene: TRBJ1-1; abundance: -; CDR3aa: CASSLLTGFTEAFF; CDR3nt: TGTGCCAGCAGCTTACTGACAGGATTCACTGAAGCTTTCTTT